This T cell receptor beta chain was captured by sequencing in a study of blood T cell repertoires in COVID-19. In the study overall: The samples span acute and convalescent COVID-19 from the United States, Italy and Spain. T cells, B-cell-depleted T cells, or PBMCs provided the cDNA or gDNA that served as material.

Trimming at V came to 5 bases and at J to 3 bases, leaving 9 bases not matched to a gene. CDR3 length: 15 amino acids. Germline CDR1 reads KGHSH; CDR2 reads LQKENI. Original processing notes: Estimation of nucleated cell counts was performed using reference gene primer amplification. Measured with immunoSEQ multiplex PCR; TCRdb has only the in-frame clones, and not every one. Clonal size and the V and J genes are those of that table, whereas D and trimming came from the DNA. The sample has 40,000 to 50,000 clones; more than 90% are singletons. The clonotype comes from a man between 70 and 80 years old with active COVID-19. This sequence joins TRBV18 and TRBJ1-1; TRBD1 matches 7 bases. The sample was peripheral blood. CDR3 DNA sequence: TGTGCCAGCTCATTATTTGGGCAGGGGGACACTGAAGCTTTCTTT. It encodes CASSLFGQGDTEAFF.